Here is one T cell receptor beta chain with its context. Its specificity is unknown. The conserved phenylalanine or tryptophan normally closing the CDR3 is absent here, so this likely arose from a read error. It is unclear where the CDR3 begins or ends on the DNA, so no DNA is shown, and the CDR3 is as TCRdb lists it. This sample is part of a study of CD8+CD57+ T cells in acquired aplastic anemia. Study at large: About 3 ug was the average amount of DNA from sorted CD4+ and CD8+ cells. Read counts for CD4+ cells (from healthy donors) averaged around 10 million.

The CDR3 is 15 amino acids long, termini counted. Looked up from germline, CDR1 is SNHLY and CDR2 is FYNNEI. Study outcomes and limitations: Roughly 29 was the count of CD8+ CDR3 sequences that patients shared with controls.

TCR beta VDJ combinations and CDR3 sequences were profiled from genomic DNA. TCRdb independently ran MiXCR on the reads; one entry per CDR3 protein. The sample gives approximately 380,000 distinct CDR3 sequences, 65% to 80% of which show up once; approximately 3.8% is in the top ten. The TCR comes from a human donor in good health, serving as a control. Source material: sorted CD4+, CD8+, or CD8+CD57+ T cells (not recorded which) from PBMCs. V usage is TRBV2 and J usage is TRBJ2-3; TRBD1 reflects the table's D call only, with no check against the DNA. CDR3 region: CASSVTGALDEKYFC.